The rows below give T cell receptor beta chains drawn from one sample of a study of cytotoxic CD8 clonotypes in ibrutinib-treated CLL. The method was immunoSEQ multiplex PCR; TCRdb's version includes in-frame clones alone and lacks a portion of them. The data show roughly 76,000 clones, more than 75% seen once. This sample comprised PBMCs, obtained at disease progression, from a patient treated with ibrutinib. The receptors were gathered from a human donor with chronic lymphocytic leukemia. CDR3s leave out the opening cysteine and the closing phenylalanine or tryptophan.

15 TRBV11-2 ASSLDPRRRGTDTQY
11 TRBV28 ASSTGRRSPLH
13 TRBV6-5 ASSYGWGVETEAF
12 TRBV15 ATSRDYRTDTQY
16 TRBV7-2 ASSLGGQGGWGNQPQH
15 TRBV10-1 ASSASLDMTDRYEQY
10 TRBV30 AWAGLIEKLF
11 TRBV10-3 AISVGLNQPQH
12 TRBV30 AWSAGGLQETQY
10 TRBV2 ASSGPGYEQY
10 TRBV7-9 ASSLKPEKLF
10 TRBV6-1 ASSVPQAKLH
17 TRBV5-4 ASSYQGLAGGKDKNIQY
14 TRBV5-6 ASSLNRGRGNQPQH
12 TRBV27 ASSATGWAGEQY
11 TRBV27 ASRRALDTEAF
12 TRBV18 ASSPWDRVYEQY
13 TRBV5-1 ASSLQSRSSYEQY
12 TRBV30 AWSVGGGNQPQH
11 TRBV19 ASKGQGYQPQH
10 TRBV7-9 ASRTATDTQY
12 TRBV18 ASSPTGASTEAF
13 TRBV9 ASSVVERSPHGYT
14 TRBV11-2 ASSFDRGVPNSPLH
13 TRBV4-1 ASSQVRGAPGAQY
14 TRBV5-1 ASSLEFGSSGNTIY
11 TRBV6-5 ASSSRDNQPQH
11 TRBV10-2 ASSDPGTDTQY
13 TRBV7-3 ASSPGGGSGNTIY
13 TRBV5-1 ASSLADRAYNEQF
9 TRBV2 ASREGQPQH
13 TRBV6-5 ASSYTGTGTYEQY
11 TRBV7-9 ASSPRDKREQY
12 TRBV5-1 ASSPQGGTTEAF
13 TRBV27 ASSPRTGALSGYT
12 TRBV5-5 ASSLWTSWETQY
13 TRBV19 ASRPTEYSNQPQH
11 TRBV29-1 SVAGGGNQPQH